These 18 T cell receptor beta chains share one sample of origin, sequenced in a study of OX40 agonist ivuxolimab in advanced cancers. TCRdb's table, derived via immunoSEQ multiplex PCR, lists solely in-frame clones and lacks some. The sample records approximately 130,000 clones, around 93% being singletons. The specimen comprised CD4+ or CD8+ T cells sorted from blood, sampled in a trial of the OX40 agonist ivuxolimab. These receptors all come from an adult with an advanced solid tumor such as melanoma, head and neck, liver or kidney cancer.

CDR3 bases: TGTGCCAGTAGTATTGAGGTAGCGGGGGCCGGCTACGAGCAGTACTTC. This codes for CASSIEVAGAGYEQYF. The genes are TRBV19 and TRBJ2-7; 9 nucleotides agree with TRBD2. The CDR3 totals 16 residues. Germline V gene sequence: CDR1 LNHDA, CDR2 SQIVND (reference sequence). After removal of 3 bases from V and 3 bases from J, the junction contained 9 bases not matched to a gene.

The chain has TRBV6-6 and TRBJ1-1, with D perhaps matching TRBD1 (5 bases). This CDR3 has 15 amino acids. Germline CDR1 and CDR2: MNHNY and SVGAGI (reference sequence). V dropped 1 base and J dropped 5 bases, with 14 bases sitting between them. This chain's CDR3 is CASSYWTGLGTEAFF. In DNA, the CDR3 is TGTGCCAGCAGTTACTGGACGGGGCTGGGGACTGAAGCTTTCTTT.

The chain joins TRBV19 to TRBJ1-1, with D tentatively TRBD1 (5 bases). V dropped 3 bases and J dropped 7 bases, with 9 bases sitting between them. This CDR3 comprises 12 residues. Germline lookup yields CDR1 LNHDA and CDR2 SQIVND (reference sequence). CDR3: CASSIRDGEAFF. The CDR3, as DNA: TGTGCCAGTAGTATCCGGGACGGTGAAGCTTTCTTT. Full variable domain (missing parts from reference TRBV19 and TRBJ1-1): DGGITQSPKYLFRKEGQNVTLSCEQNLNHDAMYWYRQDPGQGLRLIYYSQIVNDFQKGDIAEGYSVSREKKESFPLTVTSAQKNPTAFYLCASSIRDGEAFFGQGTRLTVV.

This chain joins TRBV28 and TRBJ1-1; 7 nucleotides line up with TRBD1. The germline V gene encodes CDR1 MDHEN and CDR2 SYDVKM. The CDR3 is 18 residues long. V lost 3 bases and J lost 1; bases outside the gene matches: 14. The CDR3 loop is CASSLTGFVGGKNTEAFF. DNA for the CDR3: TGTGCCAGCAGTTTGACAGGGTTCGTCGGGGGAAAGAACACTGAAGCTTTCTTT.

This sequence joins TRBV5-6 and TRBJ1-5; D is uncertain. CDR1 and CDR2 (germline): SGHDT, YYEEEE. Trimming shortened V by 0 bases and J by 0 bases, and 7 bases separated the two germline ends. The CDR3 has 15 amino acids. In DNA form, the CDR3 reads TGTGCCAGCAGCTTGGAACCAAATAGCAATCAGCCCCAGCATTTT. It translates to CASSLEPNSNQPQHF.

The J gene is TRBJ2-2, the V gene TRBV11-2; D possibly corresponds to TRBD2 (6 bases). CDR3 length equals 13 residues. Trimming took off 1 base at V and 8 bases at J, with 8 bases between the two ends. Germline V gene lookup returns CDR1 SGHAT and CDR2 FQNNGV. The chain's CDR3 is CASSLAGGGELFF. The CDR3, as DNA: TGTGCCAGCAGCTTAGCCGGGGGAGGGGAGCTGTTTTTT.

This sequence joins TRBV5-6 and TRBJ2-3, with TRBD1 as a possible D gene (6 bases). The CDR3 has 16 amino acids. V dropped 0 bases and J dropped 1 base, with 12 bases sitting between them. The V gene's germline CDR1 is SGHDT and CDR2 YYEEEE. CDR3 coding DNA: TGTGCCAGCAGCTTGGCCAGACAGGACCGCACAGATACGCAGTATTTT. Residues: CASSLARQDRTDTQYF.

This chain uses TRBV12-5 with TRBJ1-6; tentative D call: TRBD1 (5 bases). Germline V gene lookup returns CDR1 LGHNT and CDR2 FRNRAP. The V end was cut by 4 bases, the J end by 9 bases, with 19 bases between. There are 16 residues in the CDR3. CDR3: CASGSPPGTDSSPLHF. The CDR3 bases are TGTGCTAGTGGTTCCCCCCCCGGGACGGACTCTTCACCCCTCCACTTT.

This chain links TRBV6-5 with TRBJ2-1; no clear D gene. V was shortened by 9 bases and J by 0 bases, with 9 bases between the two germline ends. From germline, CDR1 is MNHEY and CDR2 SVGAGI. This CDR3 contains 13 residues. The CDR3 bases are TGTGCCAGTCAGCTCAACTCCTACAATGAGCAGTTCTTC. It yields the protein CASQLNSYNEQFF.

The chain uses TRBV18 and TRBJ2-5, with D possibly TRBD1 on 6 matching bases. The CDR3 runs 14 residues. Germline CDR1 is KGHSH and CDR2 is LQKENI. Trimming stripped 3 bases from V and 4 bases from J, with 12 bases between. CDR3 in amino acids: CASSPYRVGETQYF. The CDR3, as DNA: TGTGCCAGCTCACCGTACAGGGTAGGAGAGACCCAGTACTTC. Supplemented by reference TRBV18 and TRBJ2-5, the full variable domain reads NAGVMQNPRHLVRRRGQEARLRCSPMKGHSHVYWYRQLPEEGLKFMVYLQKENIIDESGMPKERFSAEFPKEGPSILRIQQVVRGDSAAYFCASSPYRVGETQYFGPGTRLLVL.

J is TRBJ1-4 and V is TRBV27; D unclear. CDR3 size: 13 residues. V lost 3 bases to trimming and J lost 7 bases, with 9 bases between them. CDR1 and CDR2 (germline): MNHEY, SMNVEV (reference sequence). The CDR3 region is CASSLRRVEKLFF. In nucleotides, the CDR3 is TGTGCCAGCAGTTTGAGGCGGGTTGAAAAACTGTTTTTT.

The chain links TRBV6-5 to TRBJ1-1; a possible D gene is TRBD1 (5 bases). Germline lookup yields CDR1 MNHEY and CDR2 SVGAGI. This CDR3 has 15 residues. V lost 4 bases to trimming and J lost 5 bases, with 17 bases between them. The CDR3 region has the DNA TGTGCCAGCAGTTCCCCGGGGGGGGTTGGGACTGAAGCTTTCTTT. Protein: CASSSPGGVGTEAFF.

The rearrangement uses TRBV11-3 and TRBJ2-5; a possible D gene is TRBD2 (5 bases). The CDR3 extends over 14 amino acids. Germline lookup yields CDR1 SGHNT and CDR2 YENEEA. V lost 3 bases and J 4 bases, leaving 12 bases between the germline ends. CDR3 nucleotides: TGTGCCAGCAGCTTCGGTGGGAGCGGAGAGACCCAGTACTTC. Its translation: CASSFGGSGETQYF.

This clone has only one observation. CDR3 loop: CASSLGRGPDTQYF. The CDR3 DNA sequence: TGTGCCAGCAGCTTAGGGCGGGGTCCAGATACGCAGTATTTT. V and J are TRBV7-2 and TRBJ2-3; perhaps TRBD2 as D (6 bases). V shed 1 base and J shed 4 bases, with 9 bases lying between them. Germline CDR1 SGHTA, CDR2 FQGNSA. The CDR3 contains 14 residues.

This clone occurred a few times. The V gene is TRBV6-5, the J gene TRBJ1-5; D gene unclear. The CDR3 is made up of 15 amino acids. Germline values: CDR1 MNHEY, CDR2 SVGAGI. Trimming cost V 6 bases and J 2 bases, with 14 bases left between them. The CDR3 spells CASSSDGVGNQPQHF. CDR3 nucleotide sequence: TGTGCCAGCAGCTCCGACGGAGTGGGCAATCAGCCCCAGCATTTT.

The chain couples TRBV4-1 to TRBJ2-1; 8 nucleotides align to TRBD1. Per the germline V gene, CDR1 is MGHRA and CDR2 is YSYEKL. V shed 1 base, J shed 5 bases, and the junction held 16 bases outside the gene matches. This CDR3 is 19 amino acids long. The CDR3 loop is CASSQVLSRAGGANNEQFF. The CDR3 nucleotides are TGCGCCAGCAGCCAAGTCTTATCCCGTGCAGGGGGCGCGAACAATGAGCAGTTCTTC.

The V and J genes are TRBV28 and TRBJ1-6; tentative D call: TRBD1 (6 bases). The V end was cut by 8 bases, the J end by 5 bases, with 10 bases between. Germline V gives CDR1 MDHEN, CDR2 SYDVKM. CDR3 length equals 13 residues. The CDR3: CASGGANNSPLHF. The CDR3 region has the DNA TGTGCCAGCGGGGGCGCAAATAATTCACCCCTCCACTTT.

The rearrangement joins TRBV12-5 to TRBJ2-2, with 8 bases matching TRBD1. CDR1 LGHNT and CDR2 FRNRAP come from the germline V gene. The CDR3 runs to 14 residues. The ends lost 5 bases at V and 6 bases at J; junction bases unmatched: 5. The CDR3, as DNA: TGTGCTAGTGGTCCCTCAGGGGGCCCCGGGGAGCTGTTTTTT. The encoded protein is CASGPSGGPGELFF.